The clone carrying this T cell receptor (beta chain) has a single count. Its antigen is not known. Primers for the PCR totalled 60 Vbeta and 13 Jbeta. Under the authors' procedure: A follow-up analysis tallied about 88 million unique TCR beta chains, roughly 11 million shared. This table comes from immunoSEQ multiplex PCR, and its TCRdb copy is limited to in-frame clones, with some not included. V and J calls and clone size come straight from that table; D and trimming were deduced from the DNA. Seen here are 100,000 to 150,000 clones, approximately 82% observed once, and the top ten hold 20%. The CDR3 loop spans 13 amino acids. V lost 6 bases to trimming and J lost 6 bases; unmatched junction nucleotides: 4. Germline CDR1 and CDR2: SNHLY and FYNNEI. This sample is drawn from a study of cytomegalovirus exposure and HLA in healthy donors. For the study at large: There were some 81 million unique TCRs (from HLA-typed donors) in an early data release.

Findings and caveats of the study: Later on, a genetic analysis was performed. It linked a missense variant in DCLRE1C with V- and J-gene trimming of TCR beta.

The source material was PBMCs. This chain uses TRBV2 with TRBJ2-2; 7 positions match TRBD2. This TCR derives from a man aged 18 to 29 in good health and CMV-seropositive. CDR3 sequence reads: CASRRGLAGELFF. In DNA, the CDR3 is TGTGCCAGCAGGCGGGGGTTGGCCGGGGAGCTGTTTTTT.